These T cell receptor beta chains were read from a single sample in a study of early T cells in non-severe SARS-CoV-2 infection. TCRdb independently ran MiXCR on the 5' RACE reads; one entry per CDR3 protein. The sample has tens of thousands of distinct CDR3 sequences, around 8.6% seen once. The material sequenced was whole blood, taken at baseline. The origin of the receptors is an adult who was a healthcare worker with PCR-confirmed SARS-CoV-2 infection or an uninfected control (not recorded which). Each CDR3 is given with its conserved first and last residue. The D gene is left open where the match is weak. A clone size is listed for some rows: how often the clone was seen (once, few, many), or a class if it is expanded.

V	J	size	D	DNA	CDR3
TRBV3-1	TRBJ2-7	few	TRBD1	TGTGCCAGCAGCCCAAGTCACAGGGGAGCCTACGAGCAGTACTTC	CASSPSHRGAYEQYF
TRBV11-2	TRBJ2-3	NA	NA	TGTGCCAGCAGCCGGGACCGCGCGGATACGCAGTATTTT	CASSRDRADTQYF
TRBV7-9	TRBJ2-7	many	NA	TGTGCCAGCAGCTTCGCAGGGAGCGAAAGCTACGAGCAGTACTTC	CASSFAGSESYEQYF
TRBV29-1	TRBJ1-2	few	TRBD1	TGCAGCGTTTTCAAAGGGGGGACAGGTGATGGCTACACCTTC	CSVFKGGTGDGYTF
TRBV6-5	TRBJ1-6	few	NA	TGTGCCAGCAGTTACTCCATTCAGACCTATAATTCACCCCTCCACTTT	CASSYSIQTYNSPLHF
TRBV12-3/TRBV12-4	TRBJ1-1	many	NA	TGTGCCAGCAGTCGATATTTTAACACTGAAGCTTTCTTT	CASSRYFNTEAFF
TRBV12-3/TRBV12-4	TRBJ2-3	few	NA	TGTGCCAGCAGTTTAGCTAGCGGTGGGACAGATACGCAGTATTTT	CASSLASGGTDTQYF
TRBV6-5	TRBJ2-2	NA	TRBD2	TGTGCCAGCAGTTATAGGGTAGCGGGAGGGCCTGGCACCGGGGAGCTGTTTTTT	CASSYRVAGGPGTGELFF
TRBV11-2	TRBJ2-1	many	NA	TGTGCCAGCAGCTTAGTTGAAGGGGGACAGCAGTTCTTC	CASSLVEGGQQFF
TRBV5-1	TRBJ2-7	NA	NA	TGCGCCAGCAGCTTGGCGGGACACGGCCAAGGGGAGCAGTACTTC	CASSLAGHGQGEQYF
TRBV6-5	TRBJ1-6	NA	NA	TGTGCCAGCAGGGTCGCGGCAGGGGATTCACCCCTCCACTTT	CASRVAAGDSPLHF
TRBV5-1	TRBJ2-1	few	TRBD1	TGCGCCAGCAGCCTGGGACAGGTGGTGACTGAGCAGTTCTTC	CASSLGQVVTEQFF
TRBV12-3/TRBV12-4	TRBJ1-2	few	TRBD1	TGTGCCAGCAGACAGGGACAGGGGGCAGGCTATGGCTACACCTTC	CASRQGQGAGYGYTF
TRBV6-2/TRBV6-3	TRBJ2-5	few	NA	TGTGCCAGCAGTTACTCGTACCACGATACTAATACAGAGACCCAGTACTTC	CASSYSYHDTNTETQYF
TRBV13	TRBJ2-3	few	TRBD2	TGTGCCAGCAGGCATTCGCTGACTAGCGGGTCTGGGACCACAGATACGCAGTATTTT	CASRHSLTSGSGTTDTQYF
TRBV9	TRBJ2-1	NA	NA	TGTGCCAGCAGCCTCCGGACTGGGGGGCGGTTCTTC	CASSLRTGGRFF
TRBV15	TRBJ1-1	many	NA	TGTGCCACCAGCAGAGAGGAGAACACTGAAGCTTTCTTT	CATSREENTEAFF
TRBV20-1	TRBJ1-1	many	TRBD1	TGCAGTGCTAAAGGGACAGGGCCTGAAGCTTTCTTT	CSAKGTGPEAFF
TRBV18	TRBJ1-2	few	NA	TGTGCCAGCTCACCTGGGTCCCCAGGGGACTATGGCTACACCTTC	CASSPGSPGDYGYTF
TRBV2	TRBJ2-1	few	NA	TGTGCCAGCAATAAGGGGACGGCCCCAGGGGAGCAGTTCTTC	CASNKGTAPGEQFF
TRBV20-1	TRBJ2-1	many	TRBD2	TGCAGTGCTGCCGGACTAGCGGGGGGGCAAGGTGAGCAGTTCTTC	CSAAGLAGGQGEQFF
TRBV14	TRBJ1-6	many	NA	TGTGCCAGCAGCCTCGGTGGCAGCTATAATTCACCCCTCCACTTT	CASSLGGSYNSPLHF
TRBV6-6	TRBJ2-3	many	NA	TGTGCCAGCCGCCCCTGGGGTGTGTCAGATACGCAGTATTTT	CASRPWGVSDTQYF
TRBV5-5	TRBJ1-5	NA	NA	TGTGCCAGCAGCTTACAGGTGTCTAATAGCAATCAGCCCCAGCATTTT	CASSLQVSNSNQPQHF
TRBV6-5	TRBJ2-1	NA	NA	TGTGCCAGCAGTTACGGGGCGACAGGCGTCCTTGACAATGAGCAGTTCTTC	CASSYGATGVLDNEQFF
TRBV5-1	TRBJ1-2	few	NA	TGCGCCAGCAGCTTTGGTCGGCGGGAAAACTATGGCTACACCTTC	CASSFGRRENYGYTF
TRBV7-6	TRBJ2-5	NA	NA	TGTGCCAGCAGCTCCTCCCGTGGCCTCCAAGAGACCCAGTACTTC	CASSSSRGLQETQYF
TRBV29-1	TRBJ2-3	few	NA	TGCAGCGTTTCCAGCCGTCTCACAGATACGCAGTATTTT	CSVSSRLTDTQYF
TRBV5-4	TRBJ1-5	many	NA	TGTGCCAGCAGCCCTGGCTTAGGTTCCCACCAGCATTTT	CASSPGLGSHQHF
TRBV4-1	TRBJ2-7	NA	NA	TGCGCCAGCAGCCCCCGCGAAGGGGATTACGAGCAGTACTTC	CASSPREGDYEQYF
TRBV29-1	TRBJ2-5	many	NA	TGCAGCGTGGGACACCTAGGGGGGACCCAGTACTTC	CSVGHLGGTQYF
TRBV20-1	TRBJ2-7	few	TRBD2	TGCAGTGCTAGAGATCGAGGTAGCGGGATAGGCGCCTACGAGCAGTACTTC	CSARDRGSGIGAYEQYF
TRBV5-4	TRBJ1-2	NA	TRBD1	TGTGCCAGCAGCACCCCCGGACAGGGTTATGGCTACACCTTC	CASSTPGQGYGYTF
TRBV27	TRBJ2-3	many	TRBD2	TGTGCCAGCAGTTTTAATAAAGGCTCCAGCGGGAGCCAGTACACAGATACGCAGTATTTT	CASSFNKGSSGSQYTDTQYF
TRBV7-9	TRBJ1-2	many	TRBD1	TGTGCCAGCACCCCCCCCGGGACAGGGAACTATGGCTACACCTTC	CASTPPGTGNYGYTF
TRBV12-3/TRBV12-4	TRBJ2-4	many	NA	TGTGCCAGCAGCCCCGGAGGGCCGGCCAAAAACATTCAGTACTTC	CASSPGGPAKNIQYF
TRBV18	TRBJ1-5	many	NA	TGTGCCAGCTCACCTACCCAGGGAAATAGCAATCAGCCCCAGCATTTT	CASSPTQGNSNQPQHF
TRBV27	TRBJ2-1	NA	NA	TGTGCCAGCAGTCCTCCGTTGAGGGCTCCCTACAATGAGCAGTTCTTC	CASSPPLRAPYNEQFF
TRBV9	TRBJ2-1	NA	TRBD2	TGTGCCAGCAGCGTAGGGGGCGGGAGAGCCTACAATGAGCAGTTCTTC	CASSVGGGRAYNEQFF
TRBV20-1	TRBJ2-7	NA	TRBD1	TGCAGTGCTAGAGGGGGACAGGGCACCTACGAGCAGTACTTC	CSARGGQGTYEQYF
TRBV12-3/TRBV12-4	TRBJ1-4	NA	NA	TGTGCCAGCAGTCGACAGATTAATGAAAAACTGTTTTTT	CASSRQINEKLFF
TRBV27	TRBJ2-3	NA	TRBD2	TGTGCCAGCAGAGAAGCGGGGGCCCTCCCTCTTGAAGATACGCAGTATTTT	CASREAGALPLEDTQYF
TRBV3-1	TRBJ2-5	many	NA	TGTGCCAGCAGCCAAGCCGATAGGGAGACCCAGTACTTC	CASSQADRETQYF
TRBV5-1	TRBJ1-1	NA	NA	TGCGCCAGCAGCTTGGGGGCCGGAGTCACTGAAGCTTTCTTT	CASSLGAGVTEAFF
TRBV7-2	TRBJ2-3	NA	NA	TGTGCCAGCAGCTTAGCGAGGCTCGGGGCTGATACGCAGTATTTT	CASSLARLGADTQYF
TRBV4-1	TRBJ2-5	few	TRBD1	TGCGCCAGCAGCCGATCCGAGACAGGGATGGAGACCCAGTACTTC	CASSRSETGMETQYF
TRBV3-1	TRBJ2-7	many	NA	TGTGCCAGCAGCCAAGAGGGGCTCACGGGCAACTACGAGCAGTACTTC	CASSQEGLTGNYEQYF
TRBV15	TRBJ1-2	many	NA	TGTGCCACCAGCAGAGTAGTCGAGTTACCGACCCTATCCGGCTACACCTTC	CATSRVVELPTLSGYTF
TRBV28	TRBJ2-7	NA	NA	TGTGCCAGCAGTCCACCCCGGGACGGATCCTACGAGCAGTACTTC	CASSPPRDGSYEQYF
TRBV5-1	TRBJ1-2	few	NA	TGCGCCAGCAGCTTGGGAACAGGGCGCTACACCTTC	CASSLGTGRYTF
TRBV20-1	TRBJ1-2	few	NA	TGCAGTGCCGTACAGGCATATGGCTACACCTTC	CSAVQAYGYTF
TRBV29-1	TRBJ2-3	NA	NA	TGCAGCGTCAAAGGGACGGCTGCAGATACGCAGTATTTT	CSVKGTAADTQYF
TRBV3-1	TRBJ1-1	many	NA	TGTGCCAGCAGCCAAGCGCGTAGGGGCGCTGAAGCTTTCTTT	CASSQARRGAEAFF
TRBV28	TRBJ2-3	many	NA	TGTGCCAGCAGTTTGGAGCGGCTGACAGATACGCAGTATTTT	CASSLERLTDTQYF
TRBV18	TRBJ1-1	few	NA	TGTGCCAGCTCACCACCTGGTAGAGACACTGAAGCTTTCTTT	CASSPPGRDTEAFF
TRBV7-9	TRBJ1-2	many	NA	TGTGCCAGCAGCCTCAAGGATAAGGAATCTAACTATGGCTACACCTTC	CASSLKDKESNYGYTF
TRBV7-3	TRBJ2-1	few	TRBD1	TGTGCCAGCAGCTCAACAGGGGGCAGTGAGCAGTTCTTC	CASSSTGGSEQFF
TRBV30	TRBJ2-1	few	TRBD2	TGTGCCTGGATGAGAGCGGGAGCAAACTCGGGTGAGCAGTTCTTC	CAWMRAGANSGEQFF
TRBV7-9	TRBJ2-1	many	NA	TGTGCCAGCAGCCCCCGTTCTCCTGGGGAGCAGTTCTTC	CASSPRSPGEQFF